This T cell receptor beta chain was profiled in a study of blood T cell repertoires in COVID-19. V gave up 1 base and J gave up 4 bases, with 10 bases separating them. Germline V CDR1 and CDR2: LGHDT, YNNKEL (reference sequence). The CDR3 extends over 14 amino acids. The data were produced by immunoSEQ multiplex PCR, yet TCRdb's version contains in-frame clones alone and is incomplete. The profile covers some 80,000 clones, with 85% to 90% appearing a single time and 2% to 3% taken by the ten largest. A single count supports this clone. The sequence was collected from a human donor in a cohort sampled during active COVID-19. The chain employs TRBV3-1 (or the pseudogene TRBV3-2) and TRBJ1-2; D uncertain. Input material: peripheral blood. The CDR3 is CASSQGHGPYGYTF. CDR3 coding DNA: TGTGCCAGCAGCCAAGGACACGGCCCCTATGGCTACACCTTC.